This T cell receptor beta chain was recorded in a study of T cell repertoires and HLA-DP antigens. General study findings and limits: Clones undetected before culture averaged approximately 35% against one allele and about 50% against the other.

Primers targeted 54 TRBV and 13 TRBJ segments. The data were produced by immunoSEQ multiplex PCR, yet TCRdb's version contains in-frame clones alone and is incomplete. Altogether about 73,000 clones are present, just under 80% being singletons, with the ten largest covering around 1.4%. For this clone: Antigen unknown.

Germline-derived CDR1 and CDR2 are MNHNS and SASEGT. V was trimmed by 6 bases and J by 3 bases, leaving 12 bases between them. The CDR3 loop spans 14 amino acids. This sequence originates from a man aged 55 to 70 in good health and CMV-seronegative. Sequences were obtained from CD4+ T cells from PBMCs. The chain couples TRBV6-1 to TRBJ2-1; possibly TRBD2 for D (6 bases). CDR3 sequence reads: CASSRRRDYNEQFF. The CDR3 coding sequence is TGTGCCAGCAGCCGGCGGCGGGACTACAATGAGCAGTTCTTC.